This record looks at one TCR beta chain sequence and its context. Its matching antigen is unknown. Next came a second PCR, run for about 7 to 12 cycles, which used a sample-barcoded 5' primer along with a J-beta primer mix. TCRdb recomputed calls from the 5' RACE reads with MiXCR, one row per CDR3 protein. Here the sample spans 1.8 million or so distinct CDR3 sequences, roughly two fifths being singletons. Whenever a sample was processed, at least 6 million PBMCs were isolated. Germline V gene sequence: CDR1 ENHRY, CDR2 SYGVKD. The V end was cut by 5 bases, the J end by 12 bases, with 23 bases between. The CDR3 consists of 15 residues. The data belong to a study of blood T cells in healthy people across ages. Overall study results and limits: One million T cells yielded diversity estimates that were considered underestimates. Unsorted PBMC material precluded a definitive naive versus antigen-experienced comparison. Naive T cell percentage showed a strong correlation with the diversity of TCR beta.

V usage is TRBV10-3 and J usage is TRBJ2-1, with D tentatively TRBD2 (6 bases). The clonotype comes from a human donor in good health. Sequencing was carried out using blood. CDR3 protein: CAISQGPTSTDTQFF. The CDR3 region has the DNA TGTGCCATCAGTCAGGGACCAACTAGCACAGATACGCAGTTCTTC.